These 27 T cell receptor beta chains were sequenced from one sample in a study of shared clonotypes between healthy human individuals. TCRdb's copy holds only in-frame clones and misses some; the assay was immunoSEQ multiplex PCR. This sample has some 2,400,000 clones, with nearly 97% found just once. Material: naive CD4+ T cells sorted from blood. The subset was: CD45RA+ positively selected. Receptors originate from a man aged 18-30 years in good health.

V is TRBV18 and J is TRBJ2-1, with 13 bases aligning to TRBD2. The ends lost 2 bases at V and 7 bases at J; junction bases unmatched: 5. CDR3 length: 16 residues. Germline loops: CDR1 KGHSH, CDR2 LQKENI. The CDR3 protein is CASSPAGLAGRNEQFF. CDR3 coding DNA: TGTGCCAGCTCACCAGCGGGACTAGCGGGAAGGAATGAGCAGTTCTTC.

The sample holds one count of this clone. The V call is TRBV5-1, the J call TRBJ2-3; D ambiguous. V lost 4 bases, J lost 5 bases, and 8 bases lay in between. CDR3 size: 12 residues. Germline loops: CDR1 SGHRS, CDR2 YFSETQ. In DNA, the CDR3 is TGCGCCAGCAGCCCCATGAGAGATACGCAGTATTTT. This translates into CASSPMRDTQYF.

V usage is TRBV10-2 and J usage is TRBJ2-5; D possibly uses TRBD1 or TRBD2 (6 bases each). The V gene's germline CDR1 is WSHSY and CDR2 SAAADI. This CDR3 region has 13 residues. V dropped 8 bases and J dropped 4 bases, with 14 bases sitting between them. The CDR3 sequence: CASRLGGGETQYF. For the CDR3, the DNA is TGCGCCAGCCGGCTAGGGGGAGGAGAGACCCAGTACTTC.

This sequence joins TRBV10-1 and TRBJ1-1; the D is unclear. V was pared by 0 bases and J by 4 bases, with 9 bases between. Germline V gene data show CDR1 as WNHNN and CDR2 as SYGVQD (reference sequence). This CDR3 is built from 14 residues. This CDR3 reads CASSESPSSTEAFF. Written as DNA, the CDR3 is TGCGCCAGCAGTGAGTCGCCCAGCTCCACTGAAGCTTTCTTT.

The gene calls are TRBV6-6 and TRBJ1-2; D unclear. This CDR3 is built from 16 residues. V was clipped by 4 bases and J by 6 bases, with 21 bases between them. Germline V lookup: CDR1 MNHNY, CDR2 SVGAGI (reference sequence). In DNA, the CDR3 is TGTGCCAGCAGTTTCGGCGTATCGGCGGCCACGGATGGCTACACCTTC. It is translated as CASSFGVSAATDGYTF.

This clone was seen only a few times. The chain joins TRBV5-1 to TRBJ2-5; maybe TRBD1 (5 bases). CDR1 SGHRS and CDR2 YFSETQ come from the germline V gene. The CDR3 consists of 13 residues. Deletions cut 4 bases from V and 0 bases from J, with 7 bases between. CDR3 amino acids: CASSRQYQETQYF. In DNA form, the CDR3 reads TGCGCCAGCAGCCGACAGTACCAAGAGACCCAGTACTTC.

This rearrangement joins TRBV2 to TRBJ2-2, with 9 positions matching TRBD2. Germline loops: CDR1 SNHLY, CDR2 FYNNEI. The ends lost 6 bases at V and 3 bases at J; junction bases unmatched: 2. This CDR3 spans 14 amino acids. The CDR3 DNA sequence: TGTGCCAGCAGGCGGGAGGGGGACACCGGGGAGCTGTTTTTT. Residues: CASRREGDTGELFF.

This sequence joins TRBV6-6 and TRBJ2-7; D uncertain. V shed 6 bases and J shed 3 bases, with 12 bases lying between them. The germline V gene has CDR1 MNHNY and CDR2 SVGAGI (reference sequence). This CDR3 contains 13 residues. CDR3 coding DNA: TGTGCCAGCAGGGGATGGCAGTACTACGAGCAGTACTTC. Its translation is CASRGWQYYEQYF.

The chain employs TRBV27 and TRBJ1-1, with D perhaps TRBD1 (5 bases). Trimming left V 6 bases short and J 0 bases short, with 11 bases between. The CDR3 is 14 residues long. Germline values: CDR1 MNHEY, CDR2 SMNVEV (reference sequence). In DNA, the CDR3 is TGTGCCAGCAGGTCCGGGGCCATGAACACTGAAGCTTTCTTT. Amino acids: CASRSGAMNTEAFF.

V is TRBV28 and J is TRBJ1-4; the D is unclear. The V end was cut by 5 bases, the J end by 11 bases, with 24 bases between. This CDR3 has 16 residues. Germline CDR1 is MDHEN and CDR2 is SYDVKM. This CDR3 reads CASSPLGSVVSEKLFF. CDR3 DNA sequence: TGTGCCAGCAGTCCACTAGGGTCAGTCGTTAGTGAGAAACTGTTTTTT.

The V gene is TRBV9, the J gene TRBJ2-7, with D hard to call. Germline assignment: CDR1 SGDLS and CDR2 YYNGEE. Trimming stripped 0 bases from V and 2 bases from J, with 12 bases between. The CDR3 loop spans 15 amino acids. CDR3 coding DNA: TGTGCCAGCAGCGTAGGGGCGACAAGTACCTACGAGCAGTACTTC. Its translation is CASSVGATSTYEQYF.

V usage is TRBV4-3 and J usage is TRBJ1-1; a possible D gene is TRBD1 (5 bases). Deletions cut 0 bases from V and 6 bases from J, with 23 bases between. There are 18 residues in the CDR3. Germline V gene sequence: CDR1 LGHNA, CDR2 YSLEER. Here the CDR3 DNA reads TGCGCCAGCAGCCAAGATTGGGGCGGGGGTTGGATAGCAGCTGAAGCTTTCTTT. This gives the protein CASSQDWGGGWIAAEAFF.

The V gene is TRBV5-1, the J gene TRBJ1-1; 9 positions match TRBD1. This CDR3 is built from 15 residues. V shed 0 bases and J 3 bases; nucleotides not matched to a gene: 3. Germline CDR1 SGHRS, CDR2 YFSETQ. Here the CDR3 reads CASSLGQGVDTEAFF. DNA for the CDR3: TGCGCCAGCAGCTTGGGACAGGGGGTTGACACTGAAGCTTTCTTT.

This chain connects TRBV5-4 to TRBJ2-1; TRBD2 agrees at 11 bases. Per the germline V gene, CDR1 is SGHNT and CDR2 is YYREEE (reference sequence). The CDR3 length is 15 residues. V was pared by 4 bases and J by 0 bases, with 0 bases of the junction left unmatched. The CDR3 is CASSTSGSSYNEQFF. The CDR3 coding sequence is TGTGCCAGCAGCACTAGCGGGAGCTCCTACAATGAGCAGTTCTTC.

CDR3 sequence reads: CSAKDRGYF. Written as DNA, the CDR3 is TGCAGTGCTAAGGACCGGGGGTATTTT. The chain recombines TRBV20-1 with TRBJ2-3, with a weak D call TRBD2 (5 bases). Germline lookup yields CDR1 DFQATT and CDR2 SNEGSKA (reference sequence). CDR3 size: 9 residues. The V and J ends lost 4 bases and 14 bases respectively, with 10 bases between them.

This clone was detected only once. The chain combines TRBV2 with TRBJ2-5; either TRBD1 or TRBD2 may fit D (6 bases each). The germline CDR1 and CDR2 sequences are SNHLY and FYNNEI. The ends were cut back, 8 bases at V and 4 bases at J, with 17 bases in the middle. This CDR3 region has 14 residues. The CDR3 sequence: CASGMTGAIETQYF. CDR3 sequence (DNA): TGTGCCAGCGGGATGACGGGGGCGATAGAGACCCAGTACTTC.

This clone has only one observation. The rearrangement joins TRBV28 to TRBJ2-7; D gene ambiguous. Per germline, CDR1 MDHEN and CDR2 SYDVKM. There are 13 residues in the CDR3. V was pared by 1 base and J by 6 bases, with 10 bases between. For the CDR3, the DNA is TGTGCCAGCAGTTTATTCAAAAAGGGCGAGCAGTACTTC. Translated: CASSLFKKGEQYF.

The rearrangement joins TRBV10-3 to TRBJ1-1; 8 bases line up with TRBD1. Per germline, CDR1 ENHRY and CDR2 SYGVKD. The CDR3 extends over 12 amino acids. V shed 5 bases, J shed 8 bases, and the junction held 4 bases outside the gene matches. The CDR3 bases are TGTGCCATCAGTTCACCAGGGGGCGAAGCTTTCTTT. Translating it yields CAISSPGGEAFF.

V is TRBV7-2 and J is TRBJ2-2, with a tentative D call TRBD2 (6 bases). The CDR3 has 14 amino acids. Germline CDR1 reads SGHTA; CDR2 reads FQGNSA. V was trimmed by 2 bases and J by 6 bases, leaving 10 bases between them. CDR3 DNA sequence: TGTGCCAGCAGCTTATTTACGGGAGCCGGGGAGCTGTTTTTT. Protein sequence: CASSLFTGAGELFF.

For the CDR3, the DNA is TGTGCCAGCAGTGATAGGCACTCGAACACTGAAGCTTTCTTT. Its translation: CASSDRHSNTEAFF. The genes are TRBV2 and TRBJ1-1; D remains unclear. V lost 3 bases, J lost 1 base, and 9 bases lay in between. Germline assignment: CDR1 SNHLY and CDR2 FYNNEI. The CDR3 has 14 amino acids.

This clone was counted between two and nine times. V usage is TRBV5-1 and J usage is TRBJ1-5; D unresolved. Trimming shortened V by 0 bases and J by 7 bases, and 11 bases separated the two germline ends. The CDR3 is 14 amino acids. Germline-derived CDR1 and CDR2 are SGHRS and YFSETQ. CDR3 bases: TGCGCCAGCAGCTTGGACGAGCCCGGGCAGCCCCAGCATTTT. Translation: CASSLDEPGQPQHF.

The CDR3 sequence is CASSLGSNNYGYTF. CDR3 bases: TGCGCCAGCAGCTTGGGCAGCAATAACTATGGCTACACCTTC. This chain uses TRBV5-1 with TRBJ1-2; unclear D gene. V lost 0 bases to trimming and J lost 1 base, with 7 bases between them. Germline V gene data show CDR1 as SGHRS and CDR2 as YFSETQ. The CDR3 is 14 amino acids.

This clone was seen once. The genes are TRBV7-2 and TRBJ2-5, with TRBD1 as a possible D gene (6 bases). Germline V CDR1 and CDR2: SGHTA, FQGNSA. The length of the CDR3 is 15 residues. Trimming took 1 base from V and 2 from J, leaving 11 bases between them. CDR3 nucleotides: TGTGCCAGCAGCTTAGTGCAGACAGGTCAAGAGACCCAGTACTTC. Translating gives CASSLVQTGQETQYF.

The rearrangement links TRBV5-1 to TRBJ2-2, with 9 bases aligning to TRBD1. CDR1 is SGHRS, CDR2 YFSETQ, per germline. J gave up 0 bases and V 5 bases, and 5 bases lay outside the gene matches. The CDR3 consists of 16 residues. The CDR3 bases are TGCGCCAGCAGGGAGACAGGGGGTTCGAACACCGGGGAGCTGTTTTTT. Its translation is CASRETGGSNTGELFF.

This chain uses TRBV21-1 with TRBJ1-2; TRBD1 was called by the table and not checked on the DNA. TRBV21-1 is a pseudogene. CDR3 length equals 13 residues. The CDR3 reads CASTKTGEYGYTF. CDR3 nucleotides: TGTGCCAGCACCAAGACAGGGGAGTATGGCTACACCTTC.

Details on this clone: In the same sample, other DNA sequences code for this CDR3. This CDR3 is CASSPQGGGANVLTF. The DNA for the CDR3 is TGTGCCAGCAGCCCCCAAGGTGGTGGGGCCAACGTCCTGACTTTC. The chain links TRBV7-9 to TRBJ2-6, with D unresolved. Germline CDR1 and CDR2: SEHNR and FQNEAQ (reference sequence). Deletions cut 5 bases from V and 3 bases from J, with 11 bases between. The CDR3 has 15 residues.

This clone was seen once. One end of the junction fails to match germline, which may point to a read error. The V gene is TRBV7-9, the J gene TRBJ1-2, with 8 bases fitting TRBD1. There are 13 residues in the CDR3. Looked up from germline, CDR1 is SEHNR and CDR2 is FQNEAQ (reference sequence). The CDR3 loop reads CAGSQGQDSSYTF. The DNA for the CDR3 is TGTGCCGGCAGCCAGGGACAGGACTCTAGCTACACCTTC.